This T cell receptor beta chain comes out of a study of OX40 agonist ivuxolimab in advanced cancers. Background on the study: Dose-escalation patients were diagnosed with hepatocellular carcinoma, melanoma, renal cell cancer or head and neck cancer. Study findings and constraints: In general, CD8+ T cells held more expanded clones than CD4+ did, on average.

Generated by immunoSEQ multiplex PCR, the TCRdb table keeps only in-frame clones and is missing some. This table has about 63,000 clones, around 73% appearing once. Autoimmune disease history or systemic immunosuppression excluded patients. About this clone: The antigen is not known.

CDR1 SGHVS and CDR2 FQNEAQ come from the germline V gene. This CDR3 has 16 amino acids. V gave up 5 bases and J gave up 8 bases; unmatched junction bases: 14. The sample in question was CD4+ or CD8+ T cells sorted from blood, obtained in a trial of the OX40 agonist ivuxolimab. This clonotype was obtained from an adult with an advanced solid tumor such as melanoma, head and neck, liver or kidney cancer. The chain links TRBV7-8 to TRBJ1-4, with TRBD1 identical over 7 bases. In nucleotides, the CDR3 is TGTGCCAGCAGCCCTACCCGGGACAGCCGAAGGGAAAAACTGTTTTTT. Its protein product is CASSPTRDSRREKLFF.